This T cell receptor (beta chain) appears in the sequencing data of a study of T cell responses to AZD1222 COVID-19 vaccine. The overall study: Pooling was applied to second doses at about 4 or about 12 weeks. Overall study findings and caveats: Nearly half of unique spike-specific TCRs reportedly avoided B.1.351 and B.1.1.7 mutated regions. Possibly, clonal diversity was underestimated; donors were largely white British and included more females. Elevations in Spike-specific TCR breadth and depth followed administration of two AZD1222 doses.

Trimming removed 2 bases at V and 7 bases at J, with 7 bases between. The V gene's germline CDR1 is SGHRS and CDR2 YFSETQ. This CDR3 spans 12 amino acids. Note on this clone: Its antigen is not known.

Clones were read by immunoSEQ multiplex PCR, and TCRdb kept only the in-frame ones, dropping some. The sample lists 100,000 to 150,000 clones, around 94% seen once, with over 6.5% in the top ten. This clonotype was obtained from an adult in good health. J is TRBJ2-1 and V is TRBV5-1, with D hard to call. The starting material was peripheral blood, obtained on day 0 of AZD1222 vaccination. The CDR3 loop is CASSFSLNEQFF. As DNA, the CDR3 is TGCGCCAGCAGCTTCTCGTTAAATGAGCAGTTCTTC.